The 6 T cell receptor beta chains given below trace back to one sample, sequenced in a study of T cell changes during pregnancy in multiple sclerosis. TCRdb's table, derived via immunoSEQ multiplex PCR, lists solely in-frame clones and lacks some. The data contain 40,000 to 45,000 clones, nearly 90% of them singletons. The sequenced sample was CD4+ T cells from peripheral blood mononuclear cells, obtained in the first trimester of pregnancy. Receptor source: a female donor with multiple sclerosis, enrolled in a pregnancy study.

The rearrangement uses TRBV7-6 and TRBJ2-2; D is unclear. Between the trimmed V and J ends, which lost 7 bases and 4 bases, there was a span of 13 bases. Germline loops: CDR1 SGHVS, CDR2 FNYEAQ. This CDR3 comprises 14 residues. CDR3 sequence: CASKRQDRTGELFF. The CDR3 nucleotides read TGTGCCAGCAAACGACAAGACCGCACCGGGGAGCTGTTTTTT.

The chain is built from TRBV4-2 and TRBJ1-2; 12 bases fit TRBD1. V shed 1 base, J shed 6 bases, and the junction held 6 bases outside the gene matches. In germline, CDR1 is LGHNA, CDR2 YNFKEQ. This CDR3 has 16 amino acids. CDR3 protein: CASSQVGQGATNGYTF. The CDR3 nucleotides read TGTGCCAGCAGCCAAGTGGGACAGGGGGCCACGAATGGCTACACCTTC.

This clone was seen just once. The chain joins TRBV18 to TRBJ2-7; 9 bases map to TRBD1. The CDR3 sequence is 15 residues long. V shed 5 bases, J shed 6 bases, and the junction held 11 bases outside the gene matches. Per the germline V gene, CDR1 is KGHSH and CDR2 is LQKENI. The CDR3 coding sequence is TGTGCCAGCTCAGCCGAACCGGGACAGGGTGGCGAGCAGTACTTC. As protein: CASSAEPGQGGEQYF.

The V and J genes are TRBV29-1 and TRBJ1-2; D may be TRBD1 (5 bases). This CDR3 has 12 amino acids. Germline CDR1 reads SQVTM; CDR2 reads ANQGSEA. Deletions cut 5 bases from V and 6 bases from J, with 13 bases between. As DNA, the CDR3 is TGCAGCGTTTCAGGGATGAGAGATGGCTACACCTTC. It is translated as CSVSGMRDGYTF.

J is TRBJ1-5 and V is TRBV19; D possibly corresponds to TRBD1 (5 bases). CDR1 and CDR2 (germline): LNHDA, SQIVND (reference sequence). The CDR3 is 15 residues long. V was cut by 7 bases and J by 0 bases, with 13 bases left in between. The CDR3 DNA follows: TGTGCCAGTATGGAACAGGTCAATAGCAATCAGCCCCAGCATTTT. Its protein is CASMEQVNSNQPQHF.

The rearrangement uses TRBV13 and TRBJ2-3; TRBD2 aligns across 13 bases. The CDR3 is made up of 17 amino acids. The V gene's germline CDR1 is PRHDT and CDR2 FYEKMQ (reference sequence). The V segment lost 5 bases and the J segment 3 bases; nucleotides outside the gene matches: 8. CDR3 sequence (DNA): TGTGCCAGCAGCGCCCGGACTAGCGGGAGTGTGACAGATACGCAGTATTTT. Encoded protein: CASSARTSGSVTDTQYF.